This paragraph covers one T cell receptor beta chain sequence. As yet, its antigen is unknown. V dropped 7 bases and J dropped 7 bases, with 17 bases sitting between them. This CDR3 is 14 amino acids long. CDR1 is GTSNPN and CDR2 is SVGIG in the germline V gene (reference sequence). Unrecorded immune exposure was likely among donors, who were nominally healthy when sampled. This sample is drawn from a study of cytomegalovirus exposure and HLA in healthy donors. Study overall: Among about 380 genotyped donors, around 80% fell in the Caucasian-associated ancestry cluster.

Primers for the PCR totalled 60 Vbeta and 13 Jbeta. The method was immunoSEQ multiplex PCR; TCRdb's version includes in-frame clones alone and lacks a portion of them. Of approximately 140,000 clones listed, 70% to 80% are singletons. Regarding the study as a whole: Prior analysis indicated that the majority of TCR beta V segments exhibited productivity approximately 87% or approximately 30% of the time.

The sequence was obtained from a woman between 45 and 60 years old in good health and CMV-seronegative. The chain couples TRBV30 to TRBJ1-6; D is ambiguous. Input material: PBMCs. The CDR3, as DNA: TGTGCCTCGCGTCATCGATCGGGGAATTCACCCCTCCACTTT. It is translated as CASRHRSGNSPLHF.